The next 13 T cell receptor beta chains were all read from a single sample in a study of technical replicates of blood from several donors. TCRdb keeps only in-frame clones here, not all; method: immunoSEQ multiplex PCR. The sample holds tens of thousands of clones; around 97% are singletons and the top ten take around 0.31%. Sequenced: T cells isolated from PBMCs. The receptors were gathered from a human donor in good health.

The CDR3 bases are TGTGCCAGCACCTGGGACAGAAGCCCCTACGAGCAGTACTTC. Protein: CASTWDRSPYEQYF. The chain uses TRBV5-5 and TRBJ2-7; 7 nucleotides match TRBD1. The CDR3 sequence is 14 residues long. Germline CDR1 is SGHKS and CDR2 is YYEKEE (reference sequence). With V trimmed by 6 bases and J by 2 bases, 8 bases remained unmatched.

V usage is TRBV7-9 and J usage is TRBJ2-7; D not resolved. The germline gives CDR1 SEHNR, CDR2 FQNEAQ (reference sequence). This CDR3 spans 13 amino acids. V was pared by 5 bases and J by 3 bases, with 11 bases between. This CDR3 is CASSPSRHYEQYF. DNA for the CDR3: TGTGCCAGCAGCCCGAGCCGACACTACGAGCAGTACTTC.

This chain joins TRBV5-1 and TRBJ2-7; D is possibly TRBD1 (6 bases). CDR1 is SGHRS, CDR2 YFSETQ, per germline. Trimming took off 2 bases at V and 4 bases at J, with 28 bases between the two ends. The CDR3 is made up of 19 amino acids. The CDR3 DNA reads TGCGCCAGCAGCTTTTGGGGGCCGCGTAAGTTCACGATCCGTTACGAGCAGTACTTC. Its translation: CASSFWGPRKFTIRYEQYF.

The chain uses TRBV2 and TRBJ2-1, with D possibly being TRBD1 (5 bases). V lost 5 bases, J lost 12 bases, and 11 bases lay in between. The CDR3 runs 11 residues. Germline-derived CDR1 and CDR2 are SNHLY and FYNNEI. The CDR3 DNA reads as TGTGCCAGCAGTTCAGGGTATGGGCAGTTCTTC. It specifies CASSSGYGQFF.

The CDR3 sequence: CASRTTPSTYEQYF. The CDR3 coding sequence is TGTGCCAGCAGAACTACCCCTTCTACCTACGAGCAGTACTTC. This chain connects TRBV28 to TRBJ2-7; D uncertain. This CDR3 is built from 14 residues. Trimming cost V 6 bases and J 2 bases, with 14 bases left between them. Germline V gives CDR1 MDHEN, CDR2 SYDVKM.

The V call is TRBV4-2, the J call TRBJ2-7; D is unresolved. The germline CDR1 and CDR2 sequences are LGHNA and YNFKEQ. There are 14 residues in the CDR3. V was shortened by 0 bases and J by 0 bases, with 6 bases between the two germline ends. The CDR3 sequence is CASSQDRASYEQYF. The CDR3 coding sequence is TGTGCCAGCAGCCAAGATCGAGCCTCCTACGAGCAGTACTTC.

This chain uses TRBV25-1 with TRBJ1-5; D remains ambiguous. The CDR3 is 14 amino acids. Trimming pared 1 base from V and 7 bases from J, leaving 11 bases between. Germline V gives CDR1 MGHDK, CDR2 SYGVNS. CDR3: CASSESAAGQPQHF. DNA of the CDR3: TGTGCCAGCAGTGAATCGGCAGCCGGGCAGCCCCAGCATTTT.

The V gene is TRBV29-1, the J gene TRBJ1-4; TRBD1 matches at 8 bases. This CDR3 contains 13 residues. Germline values: CDR1 SQVTM, CDR2 ANQGSEA. The J segment lost 7 bases and the V segment lost 2 bases, leaving 3 bases of the junction unmatched. The chain's CDR3 is CSVETGGGEKLFF. The CDR3 region has the DNA TGCAGCGTTGAAACAGGGGGGGGTGAAAAACTGTTTTTT.

The V gene is TRBV28, the J gene TRBJ2-7; D possibly corresponds to TRBD1 (6 bases). The CDR3 covers 12 residues. Trimming left V 6 bases short and J 4 bases short, with 10 bases between. CDR1 and CDR2 (germline): MDHEN, SYDVKM. In DNA form, the CDR3 reads TGTGCCAGCAGCCCGGACAGATACGAGCAGTACTTC. Encoded protein: CASSPDRYEQYF.

The rearrangement uses TRBV5-1 and TRBJ1-1; 7 bases line up with TRBD1. V dropped 7 bases and J dropped 5; count of bases not matched to a gene: 11. Germline V gene sequence: CDR1 SGHRS, CDR2 YFSETQ. The CDR3 runs to 14 residues. CDR3 bases: TGCGCCAGCCGTTCCAAGGGGGCGCGTACTGAAGCTTTCTTT. This translates into CASRSKGARTEAFF.

This sequence joins TRBV28 and TRBJ1-3; D is perhaps TRBD1 (6 bases). Germline assignment: CDR1 MDHEN and CDR2 SYDVKM. The V end lost 6 bases, the J end lost 2 bases, and 8 bases lay between the germline ends. This CDR3 comprises 13 residues. CDR3 sequence: CASRSGAGNTIYF. The CDR3 DNA reads as TGTGCCAGCAGGTCAGGGGCTGGAAACACCATATATTTT.

V gene TRBV19 combines with J gene TRBJ1-1; D call uncertain. The CDR3 extends over 11 amino acids. CDR1 LNHDA and CDR2 SQIVND come from the germline V gene (reference sequence). Trimming shortened V by 5 bases and J by 6 bases, and 7 bases separated the two germline ends. CDR3 amino acids: CASSLVSEAFF. CDR3 nucleotide sequence: TGTGCCAGTAGTTTAGTCTCTGAAGCTTTCTTT.

V gene TRBV6-5 combines with J gene TRBJ2-5, with 10 bases identical to TRBD1. Per the germline V gene, CDR1 is MNHEY and CDR2 is SVGAGI. CDR3 length: 13 residues. V was clipped by 6 bases and J by 5 bases; unmatched bases: 3. CDR3 amino acids: CASRGQGWETQYF. The CDR3 bases are TGTGCCAGCAGGGGACAGGGGTGGGAGACCCAGTACTTC.